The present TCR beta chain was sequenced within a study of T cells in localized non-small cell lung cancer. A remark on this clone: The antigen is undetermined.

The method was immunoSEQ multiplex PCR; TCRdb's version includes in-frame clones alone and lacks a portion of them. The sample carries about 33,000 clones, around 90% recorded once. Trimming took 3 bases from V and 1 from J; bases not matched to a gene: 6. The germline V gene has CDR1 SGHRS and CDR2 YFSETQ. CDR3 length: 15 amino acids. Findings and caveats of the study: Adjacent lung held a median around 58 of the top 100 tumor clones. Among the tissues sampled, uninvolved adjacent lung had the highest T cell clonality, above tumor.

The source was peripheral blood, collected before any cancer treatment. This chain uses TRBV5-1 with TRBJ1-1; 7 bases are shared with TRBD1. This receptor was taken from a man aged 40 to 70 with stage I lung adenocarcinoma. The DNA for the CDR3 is TGCGCCAGCAGCTCACAGGGGACCGAGAACACTGAAGCTTTCTTT. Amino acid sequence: CASSSQGTENTEAFF.